This T cell receptor beta chain was sequenced in a study of blood T cells in healthy people across ages. The second PCR ran roughly 6 to 11 cycles with a sample-barcoded 5' primer and J-beta primers. Each cDNA molecule was tagged by a template-switch adaptor with 12 random nucleotides. TCRdb reprocessed the 5' RACE reads via MiXCR and lists one record per CDR3 protein. The sample records about 1,800,000 distinct CDR3 sequences, over 25% being singletons. CDR3 length equals 12 residues. Germline assignment: CDR1 ENHRY and CDR2 SYGVKD. Trimming pared 4 bases from V and 6 bases from J, leaving 9 bases between. In regard to this clonotype: Its antigen is currently unknown.

Study-wide results and caveats: Roughly linearly, TCR beta diversity per million T cells fell as age increased.

V usage is TRBV10-3 and J usage is TRBJ1-2, with no clear D. The receptor's source is a woman under 40 in good health. Sequences were obtained from blood. The CDR3 protein is CAISGTGNGYTF. In nucleotides, the CDR3 is TGTGCCATCAGTGGTACCGGGAATGGCTACACCTTC.